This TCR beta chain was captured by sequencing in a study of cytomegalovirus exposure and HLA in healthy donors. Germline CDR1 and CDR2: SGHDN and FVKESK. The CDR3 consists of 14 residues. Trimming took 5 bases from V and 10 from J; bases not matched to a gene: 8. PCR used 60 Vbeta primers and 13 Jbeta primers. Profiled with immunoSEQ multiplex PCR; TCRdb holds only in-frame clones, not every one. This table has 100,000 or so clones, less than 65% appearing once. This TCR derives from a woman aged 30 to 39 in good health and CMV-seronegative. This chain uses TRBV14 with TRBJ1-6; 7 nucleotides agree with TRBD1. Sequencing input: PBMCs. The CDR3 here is CASSSGTVKSPLHF. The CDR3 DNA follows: TGTGCCAGCAGCTCCGGGACAGTGAAATCACCCCTCCACTTT.